A selection of T cell receptor beta chains follows, all from one sample in a study of blood T cell repertoires in COVID-19. The protocol was immunoSEQ multiplex PCR, while the TCRdb copy is restricted to in-frame clones and leaves out a portion. The table lists over 200,000 clones, about 94% of them singletons. Sequenced: peripheral blood. Receptor source: a man aged 55 to 70 with COVID-19, enrolled during active disease. The CDR3 runs from the conserved cysteine through the conserved F or W. A D gene is named only where the DNA matches it firmly. For some rows the clone size is stated as once, few or many, or as a class when expanded; others skip it.

TRBJ2-7 | TRBV11-3 | . | . | CASSFSGGEQYF | TGTGCCAGCAGCTTTAGCGGAGGCGAGCAGTACTTC
TRBJ2-1 | TRBV28 | TRBD2 | . | CASSSLAGQHFSSYNEQFF | TGTGCCAGCAGTTCTCTAGCGGGACAGCACTTTAGCTCCTACAATGAGCAGTTCTTC
TRBJ2-3 | TRBV7-9 | TRBD2 | . | CASSRGLAGADTQYF | TGTGCCAGCAGCCGGGGACTAGCGGGGGCGGATACGCAGTATTTT
TRBJ2-5 | TRBV7-8 | . | . | CASSPLAGTHRTETQYF | TGTGCCAGCAGCCCACTCGCGGGGACCCACCGGACGGAGACCCAGTACTTC
TRBJ2-7 | TRBV7-9 | . | . | CASSSGYGGYEQYF | TGTGCCAGCAGCTCTGGCTACGGGGGCTACGAGCAGTACTTC
TRBJ2-5 | TRBV7-9 | . | . | CASSFGQFKQETQYF | TGTGCCAGCAGCTTTGGACAGTTTAAACAAGAGACCCAGTACTTC
TRBJ2-1 | TRBV24-1 | TRBD2 | . | CATSRTSGIGYNEQFF | TGTGCCACCAGTCGGACTAGCGGGATTGGCTACAATGAGCAGTTCTTC
TRBJ2-2 | TRBV27 | . | . | CASSRLVDTGELFF | TGTGCCAGCAGCCGGCTAGTTGACACCGGGGAGCTGTTTTTT
TRBJ1-2 | TRBV19 | . | . | CASTSVGSRVGGYTF | TGTGCCAGTACAAGCGTAGGATCGCGAGTAGGTGGCTACACCTTC
TRBJ2-7 | TRBV6-6 | . | . | CASSYTAYEQYF | TGTGCCAGCAGTTACACGGCCTACGAGCAGTACTTC
TRBJ1-2 | TRBV2 | . | . | CAILKTALYGYTF | TGTGCCATTCTTAAGACAGCCCTTTATGGCTACACCTTC
TRBJ1-2 | TRBV19 | TRBD1 | . | CASAGQGVEYYGYTF | TGTGCCAGCGCGGGACAGGGGGTCGAATACTATGGCTACACCTTC
TRBJ2-6 | TRBV19 | . | . | CASRQGSGANVLTF | TGTGCCAGTAGGCAGGGGTCTGGGGCCAACGTCCTGACTTTC
TRBJ1-2 | TRBV3-1/TRBV3-2 | TRBD1 | once | CASSQATGGRGYTF | TGTGCCAGCAGCCAGGCGACAGGGGGCCGTGGCTACACCTTC
TRBJ2-1 | TRBV10-3 | TRBD1 | . | CAISEVDREGNEQFF | TGTGCCATCAGTGAGGTGGACAGGGAAGGCAATGAGCAGTTCTTC
TRBJ2-7 | TRBV9 | TRBD1 | . | CASSPRQGAISYEQYF | TGTGCCAGCAGCCCACGACAGGGGGCGATCTCCTACGAGCAGTACTTC
TRBJ2-3 | TRBV7-4 | . | . | CASSLCTSTDTQYF | TGTGCCAGCAGCTTATGTACTAGCACAGATACGCAGTATTTT
TRBJ1-2 | TRBV7-9 | TRBD1 | . | CASSSRTGNFGYTF | TGTGCCAGCAGCTCCCGGACAGGGAATTTTGGCTACACCTTC
TRBJ2-7 | TRBV28 | TRBD2 | . | CASSSPLSGQTTYEQYF | TGTGCCAGCAGTTCACCGCTTAGCGGGCAAACAACCTACGAGCAGTACTTC
TRBJ1-1 | TRBV11-2 | TRBD1 | . | CASSEKGARLIFAEAFF | TGTGCCAGCAGCGAAAAGGGGGCGCGTCTGATTTTCGCTGAAGCTTTCTTT
TRBJ1-2 | TRBV5-1 | . | . | CASSLIGEGGYTF | TGCGCCAGCAGCTTGATCGGAGAGGGCGGCTACACCTTC
TRBJ1-6 | TRBV27 | TRBD1 | once | CASSLRPQGWNSPLHF | TGTGCCAGCAGTTTAAGGCCACAGGGGTGGAATTCACCCCTCCACTTT
TRBJ2-7 | TRBV19 | . | . | CARPRHQANEYF | TGTGCCAGGCCTCGCCATCAGGCGAACGAGTACTTC
TRBJ2-5 | TRBV3-1/TRBV3-2 | . | . | CASYDLRRGQETQYF | TGTGCCAGCTACGACTTACGCCGAGGGCAAGAGACCCAGTACTTC
TRBJ2-2 | TRBV6-5 | TRBD1 | . | CASRQNRGGTGELFF | TGTGCCAGCAGGCAAAACAGGGGTGGCACCGGGGAGCTGTTTTTT
TRBJ1-2 | TRBV30 | TRBD1 | . | CAWSETGGNYGYTF | TGTGCCTGGAGTGAAACAGGGGGAAACTATGGCTACACCTTC
TRBJ1-5 | TRBV19 | . | . | CAGSKRGGDNQPQHF | TGTGCCGGTAGTAAACGGGGAGGGGACAATCAGCCCCAGCATTTT
TRBJ1-2 | TRBV4-1 | . | once | CASSQVTGSIYGYTF | TGCGCCAGCAGCCAAGTAACAGGGTCGATCTATGGCTACACCTTC
TRBJ2-7 | TRBV10-3 | TRBD1 | . | CAISPGQGKHGSEQYF | TGTGCCATCAGTCCGGGACAGGGTAAGCACGGGAGCGAGCAGTACTTC
TRBJ2-3 | TRBV30 | . | once | CRGGTTDTQYF | TGTAGGGGCGGGACCACAGATACGCAGTATTTT
TRBJ1-6 | TRBV18 | TRBD1 | . | CASSLRTGVANSPLHF | TGTGCCAGCTCACTCCGGACAGGGGTTGCTAATTCACCCCTCCACTTT
TRBJ2-2 | TRBV28 | . | . | CASRRTGRRGTGELFF | TGTGCCAGCAGACGAACAGGGCGCCGAGGGACCGGGGAGCTGTTTTTT
TRBJ1-2 | TRBV18 | TRBD1 | . | CAGKLTGVAGYTF | TGTGCCGGAAAACTAACAGGGGTAGCTGGCTACACCTTC
TRBJ1-5 | TRBV10-3 | . | . | CAISAGDQPQHF | TGTGCCATCAGTGCCGGGGATCAGCCCCAGCATTTT
TRBJ1-5 | TRBV28 | . | . | CAITEGSSNQPQHF | TGTGCCATCACTGAGGGCAGTAGCAATCAGCCCCAGCATTTT
TRBJ2-1 | TRBV28 | TRBD2 | . | CASSRPSGRAGPEQFF | TGTGCCAGCAGTCGCCCTAGCGGGAGGGCCGGTCCAGAGCAGTTCTTC
TRBJ2-1 | TRBV9 | TRBD2 | . | CASSVKGGGTSGIKYNEQFF | TGTGCCAGCAGCGTAAAGGGTGGGGGAACTAGCGGGATTAAATACAATGAGCAGTTCTTC
TRBJ1-2 | TRBV6-1 | . | . | CASSEAFGSQDIYGYTF | TGTGCCAGCAGTGAAGCGTTTGGCAGCCAGGACATATATGGCTACACCTTC
TRBJ1-6 | TRBV2 | TRBD1 | . | CASSEWTGINSPLHF | TGTGCCAGCAGTGAATGGACAGGGATAAATTCACCCCTCCACTTT
TRBJ2-4 | TRBV12-3/TRBV12-4 | . | . | CASSPQVWGIQYF | TGTGCCAGCAGTCCACAGGTCTGGGGCATTCAGTACTTC
TRBJ1-5 | TRBV19 | . | . | CASSMEGAPNQPQHF | TGTGCCAGTAGTATGGAGGGCGCCCCCAATCAGCCCCAGCATTTT
TRBJ2-3 | TRBV5-4 | . | . | CASSLPASAADTQYF | TGTGCCAGCAGCTTGCCGGCCAGCGCTGCAGATACGCAGTATTTT
TRBJ2-6 | TRBV6-5 | . | . | CASSPLSSGANVLTF | TGTGCCAGCAGTCCCCTAAGCTCTGGGGCCAACGTCCTGACTTTC
TRBJ2-5 | TRBV9 | . | . | CASSVGSGAGVETQYF | TGTGCCAGCAGCGTAGGGTCAGGGGCAGGGGTAGAGACCCAGTACTTC
TRBJ2-7 | TRBV5-8 | TRBD1 | . | CASSFRTGAYEQYF | TGTGCCAGCAGCTTTCGGACAGGGGCCTACGAGCAGTACTTC
TRBJ1-4 | TRBV7-2 | TRBD1 | once | CASSSRQGVSEKLFF | TGTGCCAGCAGCTCGAGACAGGGTGTGAGCGAAAAACTGTTTTTT
TRBJ1-2 | TRBV5-1 | . | . | CASSPQDYGYTF | TGCGCCAGCAGCCCCCAGGACTATGGCTACACCTTC
TRBJ1-2 | TRBV19 | . | . | CASSMDIAGYTF | TGTGCCAGTAGTATGGACATCGCGGGCTACACCTTC